The clone carrying this TCR beta chain appeared a few times. Its specificity is not known. The entry originates in a study of T cells after yellow fever vaccination. Whole-study context: With SMART-Seq v4 Ultra Low Input, the fractions containing low cell numbers were prepared.

Notes on the study in general: A small proportion of clonotypes was detected in both the CD4 and CD8 compartments.

Germline-derived CDR1 and CDR2 are ENHRY and SYGVKD. The CDR3 consists of 13 residues. The ends were cut back, 5 bases at V and 6 bases at J, with 14 bases in the middle. Researchers made TCR cDNA using 5'RACE template switching, and this step added a universal primer site and UMIs. MiXCR, run by TCRdb on the 5' RACE reads, gives a single entry per CDR3 protein. Of about 630,000 distinct CDR3 sequences listed, roughly 12% were seen once; the top ten hold about 15%. This chain connects TRBV10-3 to TRBJ2-7; tentatively, D is TRBD2 (5 bases). This receptor was obtained from a man aged 25-45 years who received the YFV17D yellow fever vaccine. The material was PBMCs, obtained on the day of the yellow fever booster vaccination. CDR3 sequence (DNA): TGTGCCATCAGTCTTGAGAGGACTTCCGAGCAGTACTTC. It yields the protein CAISLERTSEQYF.